The 29 T cell receptor beta chains below all came from one sample that was sequenced in a study of T cells after posttransplantation cyclophosphamide (dated by TCRdb to about 2016). The protocol used for the library was the immunoSEQ multiplex PCR assay. What TCRdb holds here is the immuneACCESS table cut down to in-frame rearrangements. Part of the clones is not present; checked against another copy, under half of the missing clones reflect an unresolved V gene, and the others are unexplained. The table for this sample lists several thousand clones, none of them counted only once. Clones ranked in the top ten supply more than 15% of the sample. Per the publication, the treatment or condition label means: high-dose cyclophosphamide on days +3 and +4 as single-agent GVHD prophylaxis. PTCy patients received busulfan and fludarabine conditioning, a related or unrelated marrow graft, and cyclophosphamide on days +3 and +4.

The source was PBMCs, collected after allogeneic stem cell transplant with posttransplant cyclophosphamide. These receptors were obtained from a female patient between 25 and 45 years old who received an allogeneic stem cell transplant from an unrelated donor, was CMV-positive, and had acute and chronic GVHD. Following transplantation, T cells from the graft donor may be among those present.

This clone was observed a few times. The chain combines TRBV15 with TRBJ1-1; 7 bases match TRBD1. The germline gives CDR1 LNHNV, CDR2 YYDKDF (reference sequence). There are 16 residues in the CDR3. V lost 5 bases to trimming and J lost 8 bases; unmatched junction nucleotides: 17. The CDR3 region is CATSPHPSRQGGEAFF. In nucleotides, the CDR3 is TGTGCCACCAGCCCTCACCCATCCCGACAGGGTGGGGAAGCTTTCTTT.

This clone was seen at least ten times. CDR3 region: CASSVGTGGAGYTEAFF. The CDR3 DNA is TGTGCCAGCAGCGTGGGGACAGGGGGCGCGGGTTACACTGAAGCTTTCTTT. This chain connects TRBV7-9 to TRBJ1-1; TRBD1 aligns across 12 bases. The J segment lost 3 bases and the V segment lost 5 bases, leaving 10 bases of the junction unmatched. The CDR3 totals 17 residues. Germline CDR1 SEHNR, CDR2 FQNEAQ (reference sequence).

This clone has at least ten counts. The chain employs TRBV19 and TRBJ2-5, with D hard to call. V lost 1 base and J 5 bases, leaving 8 bases between the germline ends. The CDR3 runs 13 residues. Per the germline V gene, CDR1 is LNHDA and CDR2 is SQIVND (reference sequence). This CDR3 reads CASSIVRRETQYF. The CDR3 nucleotides read TGTGCCAGTAGTATAGTCCGGCGGGAGACCCAGTACTTC.

This clone was detected many times. V is TRBV7-3 and J is TRBJ2-5, with a possible D match to TRBD1 (5 bases). Germline V gives CDR1 SGHTA, CDR2 FQGTGA. Trimming removed 2 bases at V and 5 bases at J, with 9 bases between. The CDR3 contains 13 residues. This chain's CDR3 is CASSLYKGETQYF. CDR3 nucleotide sequence: TGTGCCAGCAGCTTATATAAGGGGGAGACCCAGTACTTC.

V gene TRBV7-8 combines with J gene TRBJ1-5; tentatively, D is TRBD1 (5 bases). Germline V CDR1 and CDR2: SGHVS, FQNEAQ. The ends were cut back, 5 bases at V and 1 base at J, with 12 bases in the middle. The CDR3 sequence is 15 residues long. The CDR3 DNA follows: TGTGCCAGCAGCCTCCAGGGAGGAAGCAATCAGCCCCAGCATTTT. It is translated as CASSLQGGSNQPQHF.

The sample holds many counts of this clone. The chain links TRBV19 to TRBJ2-3; D uncertain. V was cut by 3 bases and J by 2 bases, with 6 bases left in between. In germline, CDR1 is LNHDA, CDR2 SQIVND (reference sequence). The CDR3 contains 13 residues. The CDR3 sequence: CASSIHPTDTQYF. As DNA, the CDR3 is TGTGCCAGTAGTATTCATCCCACAGATACGCAGTATTTT.

The table lists this clone with many counts. V gene TRBV4-2 combines with J gene TRBJ2-7; 7 bases are shared with TRBD2. Trimming cost V 0 bases and J 3 bases; bases outside gene matches: 8. This CDR3 has 16 residues. CDR1 LGHNA and CDR2 YNFKEQ come from the germline V gene. The CDR3 bases are TGTGCCAGCAGCCAAGATGATCTAGCGGCTATCTACGAGCAGTACTTC. Translated: CASSQDDLAAIYEQYF.

This clone has a count of ten or more. V usage is TRBV4-2 and J usage is TRBJ2-2; 7 bases are shared with TRBD2. The J segment lost 6 bases and the V segment lost 1 base, leaving 8 bases of the junction unmatched. This CDR3 is 16 amino acids long. CDR1 is LGHNA and CDR2 is YNFKEQ in the germline V gene. DNA for the CDR3: TGTGCCAGCAGCCAAGGGGGCGGGAGAGGGTCCGGGGAGCTGTTTTTT. This sequence encodes CASSQGGGRGSGELFF.

This clone was found many times. The rearrangement links TRBV6-5 to TRBJ1-2; 10 nucleotides align to TRBD1. In germline, CDR1 is MNHEY, CDR2 SVGAGI. The CDR3 is 14 residues long. Unmatched junction bases numbered 4, after V lost 5 bases and J lost 4 bases. The chain's CDR3 is CASSGQGGSYGYTF. CDR3 in DNA: TGTGCCAGCAGTGGACAGGGGGGAAGCTATGGCTACACCTTC.

This clone came up many times. The chain joins TRBV4-3 to TRBJ1-5, with D possibly TRBD1 on 6 matching bases. Germline V lookup: CDR1 LGHNA, CDR2 YSLEER. CDR3 size: 15 residues. Deletions cut 0 bases from V and 6 bases from J, with 12 bases between. In DNA, the CDR3 is TGCGCCAGCAGCCAAGAGGATAGGGGGGGTCAGCCCCAGCATTTT. Translating it yields CASSQEDRGGQPQHF.

Ten or more counts support this clone. The CDR3 loop is CSVISTRLAGSNEQYF. CDR3 bases: TGCAGCGTAATTTCAACAAGACTAGCGGGATCAAACGAGCAGTACTTC. V and J are TRBV29-1 and TRBJ2-7; 11 nucleotides agree with TRBD2. CDR1 and CDR2 from the germline V gene are SQVTM and ANQGSEA. Germline trimming cut 6 bases from V and 5 bases from J; bases unmatched to any gene: 15. CDR3 length: 16 amino acids.

This clone was detected ten times or more. The rearrangement uses TRBV5-1 and TRBJ2-3, with TRBD2 matching over 11 bases. Unmatched junction bases numbered 4, after V lost 6 bases and J lost 1 base. The CDR3 has 15 amino acids. The V gene's germline CDR1 is SGHRS and CDR2 YFSETQ. This chain's CDR3 is CASTPLAGGTDTQYF. In DNA, the CDR3 is TGCGCCAGCACCCCACTAGCGGGAGGCACAGATACGCAGTATTTT.

This clone was counted many times. This rearrangement joins TRBV14 to TRBJ1-1, with D possibly being TRBD1 (5 bases). The CDR3 runs 13 residues. Germline assignment: CDR1 SGHDN and CDR2 FVKESK. Trimming removed 4 bases from V and 8 bases from J, with 14 bases in between. The CDR3 spells CASSRGDGREAFF. In DNA, the CDR3 is TGTGCCAGCAGCCGGGGGGACGGCCGAGAAGCTTTCTTT.

This clone has at least ten counts. CDR3 DNA sequence: TGTGCCAGTACAACTAGCGGGAGGTTTAATGAGCAGTTCTTC. Its protein product is CASTTSGRFNEQFF. The J gene is TRBJ2-1, the V gene TRBV19, with 12 nucleotides matching TRBD2. The CDR3 covers 14 residues. The V gene's germline CDR1 is LNHDA and CDR2 SQIVND (reference sequence). V was pared by 7 bases and J by 7 bases, with 5 bases of the junction left unmatched. Supplemented by reference TRBV19 and TRBJ2-1, the full variable domain reads DGGITQSPKYLFRKEGQNVTLSCEQNLNHDAMYWYRQDPGQGLRLIYYSQIVNDFQKGDIAEGYSVSREKKESFPLTVTSAQKNPTAFYLCASTTSGRFNEQFFGPGTRLTVL.

This clone appeared many times. This chain joins TRBV5-4 and TRBJ2-7; 7 nucleotides align to TRBD1. Germline-derived CDR1 and CDR2 are SGHNT and YYREEE (reference sequence). V dropped 4 bases and J dropped 5; count of bases not matched to a gene: 9. The CDR3 contains 14 residues. The CDR3 sequence: CASSAPTGNDEQYF. The CDR3 DNA reads as TGTGCCAGCAGCGCCCCGACAGGGAACGACGAGCAGTACTTC.

V is TRBV19 and J is TRBJ2-2, with 13 bases lining up with TRBD2. Germline V gives CDR1 LNHDA, CDR2 SQIVND (reference sequence). Germline trimming cut 6 bases from V and 9 bases from J; bases unmatched to any gene: 13. The CDR3 is 17 residues long. DNA of the CDR3: TGTGCCAGTAGACGAGGACTAGCGGGAGCCCAACACCGGGAGCTGTTTTTT. Translation: CASRRGLAGAQHRELFF.

This clone was seen many times. In DNA, the CDR3 is TGTGCCAGCAGCCACCCGGGACAGGGGGCTGGAAACACCATATATTTT. Encoded protein: CASSHPGQGAGNTIYF. The chain employs TRBV11-2 and TRBJ1-3, with TRBD1 matching 11 bases. Germline CDR1 and CDR2: SGHAT and FQNNGV. V trimming: 5 bases; J trimming: 2 bases; junction bases outside the gene matches: 5. The CDR3 loop spans 16 amino acids.

There are many counts of this clone. V is TRBV5-1 and J is TRBJ1-4; no reliable D call. The V and J ends lost 4 bases and 9 bases respectively, with 10 bases between them. Per germline, CDR1 SGHRS and CDR2 YFSETQ. This CDR3 has 12 amino acids. The CDR3, as DNA: TGCGCCAGCAGCACCGGCGGCAAAAAACTGTTTTTT. Translating gives CASSTGGKKLFF.

In this sample, this clone turned up many times. The chain links TRBV30 to TRBJ2-5, with 9 bases lining up with TRBD1. The CDR3 runs 13 residues. Germline V gene data show CDR1 as GTSNPN and CDR2 as SVGIG (reference sequence). V trimming: 3 bases; J trimming: 5 bases; junction bases outside the gene matches: 4. Here the CDR3 DNA reads TGTGCCTGGAGCACAGGGGGCAGTGAGACCCAGTACTTC. Translated: CAWSTGGSETQYF.

This clone occurred a few times. The gene calls are TRBV7-9 and TRBJ2-5; 9 nucleotides match TRBD2. Trimming at V came to 6 bases and at J to 1 base, leaving 6 bases not matched to a gene. CDR3 size: 15 residues. The germline gives CDR1 SEHNR, CDR2 FQNEAQ (reference sequence). Here the CDR3 DNA reads TGTGCCAGCAGATTGGCGGGAGGGCCCCAAGAGACCCAGTACTTC. Protein: CASRLAGGPQETQYF.

This clone has more than one count but fewer than ten. The rearrangement joins TRBV27 to TRBJ2-1; maybe TRBD1 (5 bases). Germline V CDR1 and CDR2: MNHEY, SMNVEV (reference sequence). V was shortened by 7 bases and J by 0 bases, with 10 bases between the two germline ends. The CDR3 has 14 amino acids. The CDR3 bases are TGTGCCAGCAAGGGGTTGAACTCCTACAATGAGCAGTTCTTC. Protein: CASKGLNSYNEQFF.

This clone has only a few counts. The V and J genes are TRBV19 and TRBJ2-5, with 8 positions matching TRBD1. The J call may be incorrect, as the DNA end agrees better with TRBJ2-7. CDR1 and CDR2 from the germline V gene are LNHDA and SQIVND (reference sequence). The CDR3 contains 16 residues. CDR3 sequence reads: CASSLLGGTGVAEQYF. The DNA for the CDR3 is TGTGCCAGTAGTCTTCTCGGCGGGACAGGAGTCGCCGAGCAGTACTTC.

This clone was counted many times. V is TRBV2 and J is TRBJ1-5, with TRBD1 matching 8 bases. The CDR3 runs to 14 residues. V was clipped by 1 base and J by 4 bases; unmatched bases: 0. CDR1 is SNHLY, CDR2 FYNNEI, per germline. The CDR3 nucleotides read TGTGCCAGCAGTGAAGGGACAGGGAATCAGCCCCAGCATTTT. Encoded protein: CASSEGTGNQPQHF.

This clone was observed many times. V is TRBV19 and J is TRBJ2-1; 7 positions match TRBD2. The germline CDR1 and CDR2 sequences are LNHDA and SQIVND (reference sequence). This CDR3 has 17 amino acids. J lost 10 bases, V lost 3 bases, and 18 bases had no gene match. The CDR3 here is CASSILSSGLSVREQFF. The CDR3 DNA reads as TGTGCCAGTAGTATTCTGTCTAGCGGCCTTAGTGTTAGGGAGCAGTTCTTC.

The sample holds many counts of this clone. This rearrangement joins TRBV7-6 to TRBJ1-2, with 9 bases aligning to TRBD1. The germline gives CDR1 SGHVS, CDR2 FNYEAQ. The CDR3 consists of 18 residues. J was trimmed by 6 bases and V by 0 bases; bases with no gene match: 14. DNA for the CDR3: TGTGCCAGCAGCTTAGCAAAAGGGACAGGGATAAATCAGGATGGCTACACCTTC. As protein: CASSLAKGTGINQDGYTF.

This clone has a count of ten or more. V and J are TRBV9 and TRBJ2-7; D is ambiguous. This CDR3 has 12 residues. V lost 3 bases to trimming and J lost 4 bases, with 8 bases between them. CDR1 and CDR2 from the germline V gene are SGDLS and YYNGEE. The CDR3 spells CASSGDGYEQYF. CDR3 bases: TGTGCCAGCAGCGGCGACGGGTACGAGCAGTACTTC.

V and J are TRBV4-3 and TRBJ1-6, with TRBD1 as a possible D gene (6 bases). The V end lost 0 bases, the J end lost 8 bases, and 14 bases lay between the germline ends. The CDR3 contains 16 residues. CDR1 is LGHNA and CDR2 is YSLEER in the germline V gene. The CDR3 reads CASSQDWRGGHSPLHF. The CDR3 region has the DNA TGCGCCAGCAGCCAAGATTGGAGGGGGGGCCATTCACCCCTCCACTTT.

This clone showed up many times. Its ends do not fully match the called genes, so a read error is possible. The chain carries TRBV23-1 and TRBJ1-1; TRBD1 is a possible D gene (6 bases). TRBV23-1 is sorted into the ORF group, with uncertain function. This CDR3 is built from 12 residues. The CDR3 DNA sequence: TGCGCCAGCAGTCAATCTACCCAGGGGCGACTCTTT. Translated: CASSQSTQGRLF.

This clone rates as large (0.1 to 1%). The rearrangement uses TRBV27 and TRBJ2-5; 12 nucleotides line up with TRBD2. The V and J ends lost 5 bases and 2 bases, in that order; junction bases with no gene match: 0. The length of the CDR3 is 14 residues. The V gene's germline CDR1 is MNHEY and CDR2 SMNVEV (reference sequence). The CDR3: CASSGTSGQETQYF. The CDR3 DNA reads TGTGCCAGCAGTGGGACTAGCGGGCAAGAGACCCAGTACTTC.